The text below deals with one TCR beta chain. Its antigen is as yet unknown. A read error may be the cause here, since a much bigger clone is one base away. Researchers reported that TCR beta cDNA libraries carried unique molecular identifiers. T cells numbering roughly 0.95 to 10 million yielded roughly 0.5 million cDNA molecules. From the PCR reads, TCRdb called clonotypes with MiXCR, one entry per CDR3 protein. The table has some 260,000 distinct CDR3 sequences, less than 40% seen once. This sample was included in a study of post-analysis software for immune sequencing data. Study-wide context: The patients showed relapsing-remitting, secondary progressive and progressive-relapsing multiple sclerosis courses. Study-wide results and limits: Relative to controls, patients with multiple sclerosis showed significantly lower normalized Chao1 diversity. Analysis by F measure revealed that same-batch samples clustered strongly together. In patients, five or six TRBV segments were more frequent than in controls, with TRBV5-6, TRBV5-1 and TRBV20-1 among them.

The CDR3 consists of 14 residues. Germline loops: CDR1 SGHRS, CDR2 YFSETQ. Sequenced sample: blood. This chain connects TRBV5-1 to TRBJ2-6, with D maybe TRBD1 (5 bases). This receptor was taken from a girl aged 10 to 17 with multiple sclerosis. This chain's CDR3 is CASSLESGANVRTF. CDR3 sequence (DNA): TGCGCCAGCAGCTTGGAGTCTGGGGCCAACGTCCGGACTTTC.